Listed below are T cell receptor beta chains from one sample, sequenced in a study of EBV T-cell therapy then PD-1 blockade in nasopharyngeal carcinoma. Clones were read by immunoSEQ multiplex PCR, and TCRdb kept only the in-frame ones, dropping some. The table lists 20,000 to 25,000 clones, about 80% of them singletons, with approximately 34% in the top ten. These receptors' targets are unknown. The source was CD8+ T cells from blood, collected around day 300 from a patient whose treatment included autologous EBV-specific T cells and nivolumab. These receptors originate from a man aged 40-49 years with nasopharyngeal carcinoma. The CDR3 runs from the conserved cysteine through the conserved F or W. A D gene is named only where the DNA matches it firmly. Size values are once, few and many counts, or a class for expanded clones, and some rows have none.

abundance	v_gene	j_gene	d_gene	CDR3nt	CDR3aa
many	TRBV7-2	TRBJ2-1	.	TGTGCCAGCAGCTTAGAGGGAGCCTCCTACAATGAGCAGTTCTTC	CASSLEGASYNEQFF
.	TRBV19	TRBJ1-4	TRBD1	TGTGCCAGTTACCGGACAGGGGTGGAGCAAAAACTGTTTTTT	CASYRTGVEQKLFF
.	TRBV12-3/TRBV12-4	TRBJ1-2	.	TGTGCCAGCAGTTTAGGGCGTGGCTACACCTTC	CASSLGRGYTF
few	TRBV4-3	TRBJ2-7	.	TGCGCCAGCAGCCAGTCGGTGGGTTACGAGCAGTACTTC	CASSQSVGYEQYF
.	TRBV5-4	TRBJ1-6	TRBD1	TGTGCCAGCAGCCTGAGGGGACAGGGGGCAAATTCACCCCTCCACTTT	CASSLRGQGANSPLHF
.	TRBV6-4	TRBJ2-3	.	TGTGCCAGCAGTGACGGGGGGGCCTCAGATACGCAGTATTTT	CASSDGGASDTQYF
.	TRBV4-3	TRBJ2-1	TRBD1	TGCGCCAGCAGCCAAGATATCCAGGGGGCTTACAATGAGCAGTTCTTC	CASSQDIQGAYNEQFF
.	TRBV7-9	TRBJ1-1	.	TGTGCCAGCAGCTTGTCCCTCAGTGGGTCTGGGTATGCTTTCTTT	CASSLSLSGSGYAFF
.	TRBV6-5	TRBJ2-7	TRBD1	TGTGCCAGCAGTTACGGGGACAGGGTACACGAGCAGTACTTC	CASSYGDRVHEQYF
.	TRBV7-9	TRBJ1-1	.	TGTGCCAGCACCACGACGGTGGGCAGGGCGGTGTCTGAAGCTTTCTTT	CASTTTVGRAVSEAFF
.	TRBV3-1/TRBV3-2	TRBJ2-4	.	TGTGCCAGCAGCCCCGAGAGGAGGGCCGGAGGGAAAAACATTCAGTACTTC	CASSPERRAGGKNIQYF
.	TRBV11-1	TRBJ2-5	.	TGTGCCAGCAGCTTACCGCGCAGTCTCAGGACCCAGTACTTC	CASSLPRSLRTQYF
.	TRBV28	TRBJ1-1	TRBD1	TGTGCCAGCACAGGGGGGGCTGAAGCTTTCTTT	CASTGGAEAFF
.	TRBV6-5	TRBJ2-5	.	TGTGCCAGCACTCCGAAACCTCAAGAGACCCAGTACTTC	CASTPKPQETQYF
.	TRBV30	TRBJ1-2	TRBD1	TGTGCCTGGAGTTCGGACAGGGTATCTGGCTACACCTTC	CAWSSDRVSGYTF
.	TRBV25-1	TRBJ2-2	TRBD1	TGTGCCAGCAGTAGGGACAGGGGTATTGACACCGGGGAGCTGTTTTTT	CASSRDRGIDTGELFF
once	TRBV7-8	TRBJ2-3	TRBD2	TGTGCCAGCAGCTTAGTTTTTGTAATGCGGCGGGGGGCCGAGGCTTTTGCAGATACGCAGTATTTT	CASSLVFVMRRGAEAFADTQYF
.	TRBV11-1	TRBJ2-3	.	TGTGCCAGCAGCCGACGAACGGAGGGAGGTACGCAGTATTTT	CASSRRTEGGTQYF
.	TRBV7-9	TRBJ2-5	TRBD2	TGTGCCAGCAGCTTAGCGGGGGGGGTCCAAGAGACCCAGTACTTC	CASSLAGGVQETQYF
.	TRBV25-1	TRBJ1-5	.	TGTGCCAGCAGTGAAAGGGGGGTGCAGCCCCAGCATTTT	CASSERGVQPQHF
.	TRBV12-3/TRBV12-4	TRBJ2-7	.	TGTGCCAGCAGCATTGGCCGCTACGAGCAGTACTTC	CASSIGRYEQYF
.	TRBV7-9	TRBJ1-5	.	TGTGCCAGCAGCTTAGCGGAGGCAGGGGATCAGCCCCAGCATTTT	CASSLAEAGDQPQHF
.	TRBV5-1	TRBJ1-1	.	TGCGCCAGCAGCTTGGTTGGCACTGAAGCTTTCTTT	CASSLVGTEAFF
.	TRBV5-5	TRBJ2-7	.	TGTGCCAGCAGCCCCCTGGACAGCAAAGCCTACGAGCAGTACTTC	CASSPLDSKAYEQYF
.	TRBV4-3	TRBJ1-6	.	TGCGCCAGCAGCCAAGTGGAGGACAGTAATTCACCCCTCCACTTT	CASSQVEDSNSPLHF
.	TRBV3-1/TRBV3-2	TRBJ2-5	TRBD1	TGTGCCAGCAGCCAGAGACAGGGGGGGTACCAAGAGACCCAGTACTTC	CASSQRQGGYQETQYF
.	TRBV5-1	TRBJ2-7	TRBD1	TGCGCCAGCAGCTCAGGGGACAGGGGTGGAGTGAGTTCCTACGAGCAGTACTTC	CASSSGDRGGVSSYEQYF
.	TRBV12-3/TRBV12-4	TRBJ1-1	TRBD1	TGTGCCAGTTACAGGGGCAGCACTGAAGCTTTCTTT	CASYRGSTEAFF
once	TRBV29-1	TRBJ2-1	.	TGCAGCGTTGCGGACATTGAGCAGTTCTTC	CSVADIEQFF
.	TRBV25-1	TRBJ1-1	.	TGTGCCAGCAGGTTTTCGGTGGGACGCACTGAAGCTTTCTTT	CASRFSVGRTEAFF
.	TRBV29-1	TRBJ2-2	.	TGCAGCGCCCGAAGCCGGGGGTCCTCAGGCCGGGAGCTGTTTTTT	CSARSRGSSGRELFF
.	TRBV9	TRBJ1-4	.	TGTGCCAGCGGTACAACGACGAATGAAAAACTGTTTTTT	CASGTTTNEKLFF
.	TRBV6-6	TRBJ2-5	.	TGTGCCAGCAGTTACTCGGGCATAGAGGAGACCCAGTACTTC	CASSYSGIEETQYF
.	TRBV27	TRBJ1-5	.	TGTGCCAGCAGTATTTTTAGCAATCAGCCCCAGCATTTT	CASSIFSNQPQHF
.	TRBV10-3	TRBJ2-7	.	TGTGCCATCGAGGGGAATTGGGGCGGCGAGCAGTACTTC	CAIEGNWGGEQYF
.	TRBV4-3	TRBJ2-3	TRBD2	TGCGCCAGCAGCCCCCGGTTTAGCGGGGTGACTATGGATACGCAGTATTTT	CASSPRFSGVTMDTQYF
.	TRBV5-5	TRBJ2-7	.	TGTGCCAGCAGCTTTACCGGGTACGAGCAGTACTTC	CASSFTGYEQYF